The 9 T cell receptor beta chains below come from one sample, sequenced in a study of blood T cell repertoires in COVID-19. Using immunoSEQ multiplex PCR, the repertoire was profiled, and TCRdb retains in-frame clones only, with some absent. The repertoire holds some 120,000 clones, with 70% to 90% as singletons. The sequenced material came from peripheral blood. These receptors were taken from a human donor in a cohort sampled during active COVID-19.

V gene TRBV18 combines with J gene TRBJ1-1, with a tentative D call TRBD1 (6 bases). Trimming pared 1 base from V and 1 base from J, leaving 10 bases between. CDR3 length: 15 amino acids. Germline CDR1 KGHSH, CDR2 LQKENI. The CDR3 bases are TGTGCCAGCTCACCACAAACAGGGCAGAACACTGAAGCTTTCTTT. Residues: CASSPQTGQNTEAFF.

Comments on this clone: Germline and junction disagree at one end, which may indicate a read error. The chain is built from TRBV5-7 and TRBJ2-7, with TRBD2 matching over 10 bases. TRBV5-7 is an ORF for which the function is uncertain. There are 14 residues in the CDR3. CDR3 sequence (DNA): TGTGCCAGCAGCTTGAATTCGGCTAGCGGGAGTCACGACTTC. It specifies CASSLNSASGSHDF.

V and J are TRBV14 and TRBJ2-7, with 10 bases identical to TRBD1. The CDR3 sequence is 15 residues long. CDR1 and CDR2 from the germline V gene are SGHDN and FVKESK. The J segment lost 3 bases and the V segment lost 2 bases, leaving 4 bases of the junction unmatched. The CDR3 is CASSQLTGGGYEQYF. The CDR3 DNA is TGTGCCAGCAGCCAACTGACAGGGGGCGGCTACGAGCAGTACTTC.

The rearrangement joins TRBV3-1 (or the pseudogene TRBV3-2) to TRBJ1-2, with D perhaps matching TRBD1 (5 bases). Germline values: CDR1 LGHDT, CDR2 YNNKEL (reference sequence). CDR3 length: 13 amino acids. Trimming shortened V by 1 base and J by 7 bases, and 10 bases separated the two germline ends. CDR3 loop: CASSQARGSGYTF. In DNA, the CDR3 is TGTGCCAGCAGCCAAGCTAGGGGCTCTGGCTACACCTTC.

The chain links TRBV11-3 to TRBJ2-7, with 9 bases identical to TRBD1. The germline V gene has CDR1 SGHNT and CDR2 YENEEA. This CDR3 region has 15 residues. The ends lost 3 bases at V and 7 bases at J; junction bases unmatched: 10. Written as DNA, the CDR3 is TGTGCCAGCAGCTTGGGGACAGGGAGTCCCTTAGAGCAGTACTTC. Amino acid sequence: CASSLGTGSPLEQYF.

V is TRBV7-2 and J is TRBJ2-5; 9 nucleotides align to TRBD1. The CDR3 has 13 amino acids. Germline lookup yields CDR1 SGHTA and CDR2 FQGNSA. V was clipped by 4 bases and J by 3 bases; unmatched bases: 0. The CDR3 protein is CASSWDREETQYF. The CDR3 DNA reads TGTGCCAGCAGCTGGGACAGGGAAGAGACCCAGTACTTC. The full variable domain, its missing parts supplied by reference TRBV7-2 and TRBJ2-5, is GAGVSQSPSNKVTEKGKDVELRCDPISGHTALYWYRQSLGQGLEFLIYFQGNSAPDKSGLPSDRFSAERTGGSVSTLTIQRTQQEDSAVYLCASSWDREETQYFGPGTRLLVL.

The CDR3 spells CASSQSGSRCEECGDSPLHF. In DNA, the CDR3 is TGCGCCAGCAGTCAATCCGGGAGCCGATGTGAGGAATGTGGCGATTCACCCCTCCACTTT. The genes are TRBV23-1 and TRBJ1-6; D ambiguous. TRBV23-1 is an ORF, and what it does is uncertain. The CDR3 is made up of 20 amino acids. V lost 0 bases to trimming and J lost 8 bases, with 26 bases between them.

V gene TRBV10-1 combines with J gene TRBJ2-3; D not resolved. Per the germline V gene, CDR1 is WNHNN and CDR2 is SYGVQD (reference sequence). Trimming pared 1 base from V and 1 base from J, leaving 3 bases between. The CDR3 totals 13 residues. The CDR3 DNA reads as TGCGCCAGCAGTGAGTTCGGCACAGATACGCAGTATTTT. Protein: CASSEFGTDTQYF.

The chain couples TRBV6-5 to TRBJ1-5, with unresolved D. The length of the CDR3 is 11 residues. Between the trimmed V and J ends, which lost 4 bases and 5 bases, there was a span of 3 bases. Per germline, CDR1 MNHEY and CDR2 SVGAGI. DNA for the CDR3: TGTGCCAGCAGTTCTCATCAGCCCCAGCATTTT. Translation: CASSSHQPQHF.